The present TCR beta chain was sequenced within a study of radiotherapy plus CTLA-4 blockade in lung cancer (dated by TCRdb to the late 2010s). Some background on the complete study: Objective responses were observed in approximately 19% of enrolled patients, and disease control was achieved in around 30%. Points the paper makes about the study in general: Early dynamic changes in blood T cell clones, together with increased serum interferon-beta after radiation, were reported as the strongest predictors of response. After treatment with radiotherapy and ipilimumab, TCR clones that originated in tumors expanded in peripheral blood.

As encoded in the germline V gene, CDR1 is MNHNS while CDR2 is SASEGT. The CDR3, cysteine through valine, is 13 amino acids long. The read is trimmed to its CDR3 DNA, 39 bases read in frame from base 1. The trim is 3 bases for V and 9 bases for J, with a gap of 15 bases between the germline ends. Receptor libraries were prepared by the immunoSEQ multiplex PCR assay. TCRdb obtained this table from immuneACCESS and retained in-frame rearrangements with V and J assigned. These tables miss some clones; where compared with another copy, unresolved V genes account for less than half of the shortfall, and the remainder is unexplained. This sample holds more than 90,000 clones; roughly 80% were observed only once. The biggest ten clones account for over 20% of the sample. Worth noting for this clone: What this receptor recognizes is not known. No base quality information exists; no much larger clone differs at one position.

In this study, focal radiation therapy paired with CTLA-4 blockade (ipilimumab) was tested in patients who had chemo-refractory metastatic non-small-cell lung cancer. This specimen consisted of peripheral blood, obtained from a patient treated with radiotherapy plus ipilimumab. Recombination connected TRBV6-1 to TRBJ2-7; the D gene is possibly TRBD1, with 5 bases matching. This receptor was identified in a human donor with non-small cell lung cancer that progressed on radiotherapy plus ipilimumab. DNA sequence: TGTGCCAGCAGTGACAGGGAATGGGAAGGGCAGTACGTC. It translates as CASSDREWEGQYV.